This T cell receptor (beta chain) was captured by sequencing in a study of PD-1 blockade in classical Hodgkin lymphoma. Study-level points and caveats: It was reported that newly diagnosed patients had less baseline TCR diversity than healthy donors. A significant rise in TCR diversity by C4D1 was seen for CD4+ but not CD8+ cells.

Comments on this clone: Its target is unknown.

Method: immunoSEQ multiplex PCR; TCRdb's copy keeps in-frame clones and lacks some. The sample includes around 18,000 clones, roughly three quarters of them seen just once. No patient escaped relapse after autologous stem cell transplantation, and brentuximab vedotin exposure varied. Complete response, partial response or progressive disease was each patient's best response. The sequence came from a human donor with classical Hodgkin lymphoma. Specimen: peripheral blood mononuclear cells (PBMCs), collected before the second cycle of nivolumab.

This CDR3 is CACPDGANTGELFF. CDR3 nucleotides: TGTGCCTGTCCGGACGGGGCGAACACCGGGGAGCTGTTTTTT. The chain has TRBV30 and TRBJ2-2, with D possibly TRBD2 on 5 matching bases. V was trimmed by 6 bases and J by 0 bases, leaving 11 bases between them. The germline V gene encodes CDR1 GTSNPN and CDR2 SVGIG (reference sequence). This CDR3 is built from 14 residues.